The present T cell receptor (beta chain) was sequenced within a study of brain metastases from non-small cell lung cancer. Points from the study as a whole: Paired brain metastases and primary tumors largely shared TCR repertoires. In nearly 65% of brain metastases, T-cell clones were expanded compared with matched primary tumors.

To note about this clone: Its antigen is unknown.

Produced via immunoSEQ multiplex PCR; TCRdb's table is partial and in-frame only. The sample includes some 4,300 clones, about 86% seen only once; the top ten take roughly 8%. The length of the CDR3 is 15 residues. Trimming took off 4 bases at V and 0 bases at J, with 10 bases between the two ends. Per germline, CDR1 LGHDT and CDR2 YNNKEL (reference sequence). The sample comprised primary lung tumor tissue. The rearrangement uses TRBV3-1 (or the pseudogene TRBV3-2) and TRBJ2-1; tentative D call: TRBD2 (5 bases). The receptor's source is a donor aged 40 or over with non-small cell lung cancer. CDR3 sequence reads: CASSPGFYSYNEQFF. In DNA, the CDR3 is TGTGCCAGCAGCCCGGGGTTTTACTCCTACAATGAGCAGTTCTTC.